These 29 T cell receptor beta chains originate from one sample sequenced in a study of blood T cell repertoires in COVID-19. Generated by immunoSEQ multiplex PCR, the TCRdb table keeps only in-frame clones and is missing some. This table has about 230,000 clones, over 75% appearing once. The sample comprised peripheral blood. The receptors come from a man in his fifties or sixties with COVID-19, enrolled during active disease.

The gene calls are TRBV7-2 and TRBJ2-7; possible D gene TRBD1, 6 bases. Germline CDR1 and CDR2: SGHTA and FQGNSA. This CDR3 spans 16 amino acids. V was cut by 5 bases and J by 1 base, with 18 bases left in between. The CDR3 protein is CASSAMSGERSYEQYF. The DNA of the CDR3 is TGTGCCAGCAGCGCCATGTCAGGGGAGAGGTCCTACGAGCAGTACTTC.

The chain joins TRBV6-2 or TRBV6-3 to TRBJ1-2; D not resolved. Trimming shortened V by 3 bases and J by 0 bases, and 11 bases separated the two germline ends. There are 15 residues in the CDR3. Germline CDR1 and CDR2: MNHEY and SVGEGT. The chain's CDR3 is CASSYLTLSNYGYTF. The CDR3 nucleotides read TGTGCCAGCAGTTATCTGACACTTTCTAACTATGGCTACACCTTC.

The chain is built from TRBV11-2 and TRBJ1-3; 7 nucleotides agree with TRBD1. CDR3 length: 17 residues. Germline CDR1 and CDR2: SGHAT and FQNNGV. The V and J ends lost 5 bases and 0 bases, in that order; junction bases with no gene match: 10. The CDR3 loop reads CASSITGASFSGNTIYF. Here the CDR3 DNA reads TGTGCCAGCAGCATTACAGGGGCATCCTTCTCTGGAAACACCATATATTTT.

This chain uses TRBV27 with TRBJ1-6; tentatively, D is TRBD1 (5 bases). Germline loops: CDR1 MNHEY, CDR2 SMNVEV (reference sequence). This CDR3 is 16 amino acids long. Trimming shortened V by 5 bases and J by 10 bases, and 21 bases separated the two germline ends. CDR3 nucleotide sequence: TGTGCCAGCAGTGAACATCAGGGAATTGCCGCGTCACCCCTCCACTTT. It codes for CASSEHQGIAASPLHF.

The rearrangement joins TRBV5-1 to TRBJ2-1, with D unresolved. Trimming took 4 bases from V and 7 from J, leaving 15 bases between them. CDR1 and CDR2 from the germline V gene are SGHRS and YFSETQ. The length of the CDR3 is 14 residues. As DNA, the CDR3 is TGCGCCAGCAGCCTGAGTGGAGTGGGTAATGAGCAGTTCTTC. It encodes CASSLSGVGNEQFF.

CDR3 protein: CASSSATSGRAQVEQFF. DNA of the CDR3: TGCGCCAGCAGCTCGGCGACTAGCGGGAGGGCCCAAGTTGAGCAGTTCTTC. This chain connects TRBV5-1 to TRBJ2-1, with 14 bases fitting TRBD2. The V and J ends lost 3 bases and 9 bases, in that order; junction bases with no gene match: 11. The CDR3 length is 17 residues. The germline CDR1 and CDR2 sequences are SGHRS and YFSETQ.

This chain joins TRBV5-1 and TRBJ2-1, with 11 bases lining up with TRBD2. Trimming removed 4 bases from V and 4 bases from J; junction bases left unmatched: 4. The CDR3 spans 15 residues. Germline loops: CDR1 SGHRS, CDR2 YFSETQ. The CDR3 coding sequence is TGCGCCAGCAGCCTACTAGCGGGAGAATACAATGAGCAGTTCTTC. Protein: CASSLLAGEYNEQFF. Variable domain in full (rest from reference TRBV5-1 and TRBJ2-1): KAGVTQTPRYLIKTRGQQVTLSCSPISGHRSVSWYQQTPGQGLQFLFEYFSETQRNKGNFPGRFSGRQFSNSRSEMNVSTLELGDSALYLCASSLLAGEYNEQFFGPGTRLTVL.

The chain couples TRBV11-3 to TRBJ2-7; 8 nucleotides line up with TRBD2. Germline CDR1 is SGHNT and CDR2 is YENEEA. V was clipped by 6 bases and J by 2 bases; unmatched bases: 9. There are 15 residues in the CDR3. In nucleotides, the CDR3 is TGTGCCAGCAGTCTGGCGGGGGGCTCGACCTACGAGCAGTACTTC. Amino acids: CASSLAGGSTYEQYF.

This clone was detected once. The gene calls are TRBV7-3 and TRBJ1-2; possibly TRBD1 for D (5 bases). Germline CDR1 SGHTA, CDR2 FQGTGA. V lost 2 bases and J 5 bases, leaving 9 bases between the germline ends. The CDR3 consists of 13 residues. CDR3 bases: TGTGCCAGCAGCTTACCGGGGGGTTATGGCTACACCTTC. Translated, it gives CASSLPGGYGYTF. Full variable domain (outside the CDR3, taken from reference TRBV7-3 and TRBJ1-2): GAGVSQTPSNKVTEKGKYVELRCDPISGHTALYWYRQSLGQGPEFLIYFQGTGAADDSGLPNDRFFAVRPEGSVSTLKIQRTERGDSAVYLCASSLPGGYGYTFGSGTRLTVV.

The J gene is TRBJ1-6, the V gene TRBV7-9; D possibly corresponds to TRBD1 (5 bases). The CDR3 consists of 13 residues. Between the trimmed V and J ends, which lost 4 bases and 8 bases, there was a span of 9 bases. Germline CDR1 is SEHNR and CDR2 is FQNEAQ (reference sequence). The CDR3 nucleotides read TGTGCCAGCAGCTCAGGGATGGATTCACCCCTCCACTTT. Its translation is CASSSGMDSPLHF.

V is TRBV3-1 (or the pseudogene TRBV3-2) and J is TRBJ1-5; weak D call: TRBD1 (5 bases). Trimming stripped 3 bases from V and 3 bases from J, with 9 bases between. Per germline, CDR1 LGHDT and CDR2 YNNKEL (reference sequence). This CDR3 spans 14 amino acids. CDR3 DNA sequence: TGTGCCAGCAGCCAGGAAGGGGCCAATCAGCCCCAGCATTTT. Protein sequence: CASSQEGANQPQHF.

V and J are TRBV4-1 and TRBJ1-4, with 7 nucleotides matching TRBD1. CDR3 size: 13 residues. The ends lost 1 base at V and 8 bases at J; junction bases unmatched: 1. In germline, CDR1 is MGHRA, CDR2 YSYEKL. Here the CDR3 DNA reads TGCGCCAGCAGCCAAGGAGGGGGCGAAAAACTGTTTTTT. It yields the protein CASSQGGGEKLFF.

The chain joins TRBV19 to TRBJ1-2; 7 positions match TRBD1. Germline V gene lookup returns CDR1 LNHDA and CDR2 SQIVND (reference sequence). The CDR3 has 13 residues. The ends lost 7 bases at V and 5 bases at J; junction bases unmatched: 7. The CDR3 bases are TGTGCCAGTAACCAAGGACAGGAATATGGCTACACCTTC. As protein: CASNQGQEYGYTF.

This clone was counted once. CDR3 in DNA: TGTGCCAGCAGCGAGCGGGGGTCCTACAATGAGCAGTTCTTC. Amino acid sequence: CASSERGSYNEQFF. This chain joins TRBV9 and TRBJ2-1; 8 bases align to TRBD2. The CDR3 contains 14 residues. The germline gives CDR1 SGDLS, CDR2 YYNGEE. V lost 3 bases to trimming and J lost 1 base; unmatched junction nucleotides: 0.

This clone occurred once. The chain couples TRBV19 to TRBJ1-5; TRBD1 agrees at 7 bases. The CDR3 is 15 residues long. V gave up 0 bases and J gave up 4 bases; unmatched junction bases: 3. Germline V gene lookup returns CDR1 LNHDA and CDR2 SQIVND (reference sequence). CDR3 sequence: CASSIETGKNQPQHF. As DNA, the CDR3 is TGTGCCAGTAGTATAGAGACAGGGAAGAATCAGCCCCAGCATTTT. Using reference TRBV19 and TRBJ1-5 for the parts outside the CDR3, the full variable domain is DGGITQSPKYLFRKEGQNVTLSCEQNLNHDAMYWYRQDPGQGLRLIYYSQIVNDFQKGDIAEGYSVSREKKESFPLTVTSAQKNPTAFYLCASSIETGKNQPQHFGDGTRLSIL.

The chain couples TRBV27 to TRBJ2-6; TRBD1 aligns across 7 bases. The CDR3 is 16 residues long. The V gene's germline CDR1 is MNHEY and CDR2 SMNVEV (reference sequence). The trim removed 6 bases at V and 4 bases at J, leaving 9 bases unmatched. The CDR3 DNA follows: TGTGCCAGCAGGGCACAGGGGCGGTCCGGGGCCAACGTCCTGACTTTC. Its translation is CASRAQGRSGANVLTF.

V and J are TRBV21-1 and TRBJ2-1; the table's D call TRBD1 went unverified against the DNA. TRBV21-1 is a pseudogene locus. This CDR3 spans 16 amino acids. In nucleotides, the CDR3 is TGTGCCAGCAGCAAAGTAGCAGGGGACCGTTGGGATGAGCAGTTCTTC. It translates to CASSKVAGDRWDEQFF.

V is TRBV27 and J is TRBJ2-3; D uncertain. The CDR3 totals 16 residues. V was trimmed by 6 bases and J by 0 bases, leaving 16 bases between them. CDR1 and CDR2 (germline): MNHEY, SMNVEV (reference sequence). DNA of the CDR3: TGTGCCAGCAGGCAACTCACCTCCGCCAGCACAGATACGCAGTATTTT. Translated: CASRQLTSASTDTQYF.

This clone was detected once. The chain uses TRBV6-5 and TRBJ1-3; TRBD1 might be the D (6 bases). The CDR3 loop spans 16 amino acids. Germline values: CDR1 MNHEY, CDR2 SVGAGI. The ends were cut back, 0 bases at V and 0 bases at J, with 9 bases in the middle. CDR3: CASSYSGGHSGNTIYF. In DNA form, the CDR3 reads TGTGCCAGCAGTTACTCTGGGGGACACTCTGGAAACACCATATATTTT.

The CDR3 here is CSVVQGVGFTEAFF. The CDR3 region has the DNA TGCAGCGTTGTACAGGGGGTAGGCTTCACTGAAGCTTTCTTT. This chain uses TRBV29-1 with TRBJ1-1, with 8 bases fitting TRBD1. The CDR3 sequence is 14 residues long. Germline V lookup: CDR1 SQVTM, CDR2 ANQGSEA. V dropped 4 bases and J dropped 4; count of bases not matched to a gene: 8.

This chain links TRBV19 with TRBJ2-5; D might be TRBD2 (5 bases). The length of the CDR3 is 14 residues. The V gene's germline CDR1 is LNHDA and CDR2 SQIVND (reference sequence). V gave up 5 bases and J gave up 5 bases, with 15 bases separating them. CDR3 residues: CASSLDSLGETQYF. Written as DNA, the CDR3 is TGTGCCAGTAGTCTGGACTCCCTGGGGGAGACCCAGTACTTC.

J is TRBJ1-4 and V is TRBV7-2; no firm D call. Germline CDR1 is SGHTA and CDR2 is FQGNSA. This CDR3 comprises 16 residues. With 3 bases removed from V and 3 bases from J, the gap between germline ends came to 14 bases. The CDR3 here is CASSLVAAEANEKLFF. The CDR3 nucleotides read TGTGCCAGCAGCTTGGTGGCTGCGGAGGCTAATGAAAAACTGTTTTTT.

The chain links TRBV5-5 to TRBJ1-4; no reliable D call. Trimming removed 5 bases from V and 7 bases from J, with 9 bases in between. The CDR3 has 12 residues. The germline CDR1 and CDR2 sequences are SGHKS and YYEKEE (reference sequence). DNA for the CDR3: TGTGCCAGCAGGGAGTACGGTGAAAAACTGTTTTTT. Its protein is CASREYGEKLFF.

The chain couples TRBV19 to TRBJ2-2; 7 nucleotides agree with TRBD1. Looked up from germline, CDR1 is LNHDA and CDR2 is SQIVND (reference sequence). The CDR3 spans 15 residues. V shed 3 bases and J 3 bases; nucleotides not matched to a gene: 4. The CDR3 is CASSIGTGDTGELFF. The CDR3 DNA sequence: TGTGCCAGTAGTATCGGAACAGGGGACACCGGGGAGCTGTTTTTT.

This clone occurred once. J is TRBJ2-4 and V is TRBV27; TRBD1 aligns across 7 bases. V was clipped by 3 bases and J by 0 bases; unmatched bases: 11. Germline lookup yields CDR1 MNHEY and CDR2 SMNVEV (reference sequence). This CDR3 has 18 residues. CDR3 in amino acids: CASSFFPDRVLAKNIQYF. The CDR3 DNA follows: TGTGCCAGCAGTTTTTTCCCCGACAGGGTTCTAGCCAAAAACATTCAGTACTTC.

Only a few counts were recorded for this clone. Written as DNA, the CDR3 is TGTGCCAGTAGGCTCAGGGGACGTAACTATGGCTACACCTTC. Translating gives CASRLRGRNYGYTF. This chain links TRBV19 with TRBJ1-2; possibly TRBD1 for D (6 bases). CDR1 LNHDA and CDR2 SQIVND come from the germline V gene (reference sequence). This CDR3 is 14 amino acids long. V shed 6 bases and J shed 1 base, with 12 bases lying between them.

The chain recombines TRBV12-3 or TRBV12-4 with TRBJ2-1; D call uncertain. The V and J ends lost 6 bases and 9 bases respectively, with 15 bases between them. The CDR3 runs to 13 residues. The CDR3 spells CASSSRGPAEQFF. The CDR3 DNA follows: TGTGCCAGCAGCTCCCGCGGCCCGGCTGAGCAGTTCTTC.

The CDR3 DNA follows: TGCGCCAGCAGCCGTACACAGGGTTTAGTAGAGACCCAGTACTTC. It encodes CASSRTQGLVETQYF. The V call is TRBV5-1, the J call TRBJ2-5; perhaps TRBD1 as D (6 bases). The germline gives CDR1 SGHRS, CDR2 YFSETQ. V lost 4 bases and J 4 bases, leaving 17 bases between the germline ends. The CDR3 runs to 15 residues.

V and J are TRBV6-5 and TRBJ2-7, with unresolved D. The CDR3 runs to 16 residues. Germline V gene data show CDR1 as MNHEY and CDR2 as SVGAGI. V gave up 0 bases and J gave up 3 bases, with 15 bases separating them. In DNA form, the CDR3 reads TGTGCCAGCAGTTACTCGTTCCCGGCAGGCAGCTACGAGCAGTACTTC. This translates into CASSYSFPAGSYEQYF.